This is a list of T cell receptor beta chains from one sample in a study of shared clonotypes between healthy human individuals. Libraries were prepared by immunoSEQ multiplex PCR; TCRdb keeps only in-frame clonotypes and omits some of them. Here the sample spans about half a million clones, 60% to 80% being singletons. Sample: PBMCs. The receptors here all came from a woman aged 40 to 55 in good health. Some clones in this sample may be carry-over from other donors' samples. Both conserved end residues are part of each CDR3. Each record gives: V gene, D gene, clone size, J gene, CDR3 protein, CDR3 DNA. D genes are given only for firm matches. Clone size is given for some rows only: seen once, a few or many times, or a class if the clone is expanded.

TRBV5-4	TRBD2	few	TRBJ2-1	CASKGTSGGDEQFF	TGTGCCAGCAAAGGGACTAGCGGGGGAGATGAGCAGTTCTTC
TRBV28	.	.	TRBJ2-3	CASSLPVGSPDTQYF	TGTGCCAGCAGTTTACCGGTCGGGAGTCCAGATACGCAGTATTTT
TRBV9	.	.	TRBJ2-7	CASSVDPWGSEQYF	TGTGCCAGCAGCGTAGACCCCTGGGGGAGCGAGCAGTACTTC
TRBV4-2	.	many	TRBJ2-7	CASSLSHSYEQYF	TGTGCCAGCAGCCTGAGCCACTCCTACGAGCAGTACTTC
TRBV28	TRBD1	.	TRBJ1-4	CASSDAQGDEKLFF	TGTGCCAGCAGTGACGCACAGGGGGATGAAAAACTGTTTTTT
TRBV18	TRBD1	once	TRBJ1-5	CASSPRARQGSNQPQHF	TGTGCCAGCTCACCACGGGCTAGACAGGGGAGCAATCAGCCCCAGCATTTT
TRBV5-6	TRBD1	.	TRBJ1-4	CASSLTGTGGEKLFF	TGTGCCAGCAGCTTGACCGGGACAGGGGGTGAAAAACTGTTTTTT
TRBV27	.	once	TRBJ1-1	CASSLNLGNTEAFF	TGTGCCAGCAGTTTGAATCTCGGGAACACTGAAGCTTTCTTT
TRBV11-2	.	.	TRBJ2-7	CASSAGTYSYEQYF	TGTGCCAGCAGCGCCGGGACCTACTCCTACGAGCAGTACTTC
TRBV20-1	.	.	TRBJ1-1	CSARLAEAFF	TGCAGTGCTCGCTTGGCTGAAGCTTTCTTT
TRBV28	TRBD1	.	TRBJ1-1	CASSFRGRGDTEAFF	TGTGCCAGCAGTTTTAGGGGGCGCGGGGACACTGAAGCTTTCTTT
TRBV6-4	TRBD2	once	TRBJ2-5	CASSVNGGSETQYF	TGTGCCAGCAGTGTCAACGGGGGGTCGGAGACCCAGTACTTC
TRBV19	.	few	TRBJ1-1	CASSIGRQIEAFF	TGTGCCAGTAGTATAGGGAGGCAGATTGAAGCTTTCTTT
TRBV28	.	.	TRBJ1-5	CASSLLAGSVGNQPQHF	TGTGCCAGCAGTTTATTAGCGGGGTCCGTAGGCAATCAGCCCCAGCATTTT
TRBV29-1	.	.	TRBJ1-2	CSVSLGGRGYGYTF	TGCAGCGTCAGCCTCGGGGGGCGCGGCTATGGCTACACCTTC
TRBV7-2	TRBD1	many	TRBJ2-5	CASSLAGQRQETQYF	TGTGCCAGCAGCTTAGCGGGACAGAGACAAGAGACCCAGTACTTC
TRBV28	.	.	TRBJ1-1	CASRSPMNTEAFF	TGTGCCAGCAGATCTCCGATGAACACTGAAGCTTTCTTT
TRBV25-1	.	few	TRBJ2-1	CASSPLGYNEQFF	TGTGCCAGCAGTCCCCTCGGGTACAATGAGCAGTTCTTC
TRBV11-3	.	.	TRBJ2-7	CASSLGASSYEQYF	TGTGCCAGCAGCTTAGGCGCCAGTTCCTACGAGCAGTACTTC
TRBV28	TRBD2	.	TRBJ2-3	CASSPGTSGLSTDTQYF	TGTGCCAGCAGCCCGGGGACTAGCGGACTTAGCACAGATACGCAGTATTTT
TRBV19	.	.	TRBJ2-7	CASSIGGTYEQYF	TGTGCCAGTAGTATAGGCGGGACCTACGAGCAGTACTTC
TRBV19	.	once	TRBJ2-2	CASSTQSNTGELFF	TGTGCCAGTAGTACCCAGTCGAACACCGGGGAGCTGTTTTTT
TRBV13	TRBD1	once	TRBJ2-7	CASSLIDRGGEQYF	TGTGCCAGCAGCTTAATCGACAGGGGGGGCGAGCAGTACTTC
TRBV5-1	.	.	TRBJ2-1	CASSSGSYNEQFF	TGCGCCAGCAGCTCCGGGTCCTACAATGAGCAGTTCTTC
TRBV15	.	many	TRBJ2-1	CATSRDEDEQFF	TGTGCCACCAGCAGAGATGAGGATGAGCAGTTCTTC
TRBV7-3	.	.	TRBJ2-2	CASSLARKNTGELFF	TGTGCCAGCAGCTTGGCCAGGAAGAACACCGGGGAGCTGTTTTTT
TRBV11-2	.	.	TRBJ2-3	CASSFAFSTDTQYF	TGTGCCAGCAGCTTCGCATTTAGCACAGATACGCAGTATTTT
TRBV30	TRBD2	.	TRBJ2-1	CAWSVSGGRALKFF	TGTGCCTGGAGTGTAAGTGGCGGGAGGGCATTAAAGTTCTTC
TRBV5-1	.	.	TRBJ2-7	CASSLDGPYEQYF	TGCGCCAGCAGCTTGGACGGTCCCTACGAGCAGTACTTC
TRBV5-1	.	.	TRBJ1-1	CASSSWGAANTEAFF	TGCGCCAGCAGCTCCTGGGGAGCTGCGAACACTGAAGCTTTCTTT
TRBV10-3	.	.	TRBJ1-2	CAISERALSENTF	TGTGCCATCAGCGAGAGGGCGCTGTCGGAAAACACCTTC
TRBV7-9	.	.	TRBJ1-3	CASSLSGDPSGNTIYF	TGTGCCAGCAGCTTATCAGGGGACCCCTCTGGAAACACCATATATTTT
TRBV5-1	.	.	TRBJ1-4	CASRPGGNEKLFF	TGCGCCAGCAGACCGGGGGGAAATGAAAAACTGTTTTTT
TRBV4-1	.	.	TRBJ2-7	CASSQLLLDSSGSYEQYF	TGCGCCAGCAGCCAACTCCTCCTCGATAGTAGCGGTTCCTACGAGCAGTACTTC
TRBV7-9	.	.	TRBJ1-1	CASSLGAGGEDTEAFF	TGTGCCAGCAGCTTAGGTGCAGGAGGAGAGGACACTGAAGCTTTCTTT
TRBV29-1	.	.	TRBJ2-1	CSVEQNNEQFF	TGCAGCGTTGAACAAAACAATGAGCAGTTCTTC
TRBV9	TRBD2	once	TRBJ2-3	CASSEWGLAGEGDTQYF	TGTGCCAGCAGCGAGTGGGGACTAGCGGGAGAGGGAGATACGCAGTATTTT
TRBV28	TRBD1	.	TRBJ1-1	CASSPLGQGKNGDTEAFF	TGTGCCAGCAGCCCCCTAGGACAGGGTAAGAACGGGGACACTGAAGCTTTCTTT
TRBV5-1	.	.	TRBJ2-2	CASSSRGRAGELFF	TGCGCCAGCAGCTCGCGGGGACGCGCCGGGGAGCTGTTTTTT
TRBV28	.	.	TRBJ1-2	CASRRDGGSYGYTF	TGTGCCAGCAGGAGGGACGGCGGGAGCTATGGCTACACCTTC
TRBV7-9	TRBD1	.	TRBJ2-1	CASSLAGTGGGNEQFF	TGTGCCAGCAGCTTAGCTGGGACAGGGGGAGGGAATGAGCAGTTCTTC
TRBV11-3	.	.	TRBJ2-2	CASSLERIAGELFF	TGTGCCAGCAGCTTAGAAAGGATAGCCGGGGAGCTGTTTTTT
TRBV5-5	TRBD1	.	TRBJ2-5	CASSWLDRKETQYF	TGTGCCAGCAGCTGGCTGGACAGGAAAGAGACCCAGTACTTC
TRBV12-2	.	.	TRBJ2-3	CASRAKTSGRLPDTQYF	TGTGCAAGTCGCGCAAAAACTAGCGGGAGGTTGCCAGATACGCAGTATTTT
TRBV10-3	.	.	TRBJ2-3	CAISERRTDTQYF	TGTGCCATCAGTGAGAGGCGCACAGATACGCAGTATTTT
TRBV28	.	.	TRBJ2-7	CASSLASSYEQYF	TGTGCCAGCAGTTTGGCGTCCTCCTACGAGCAGTACTTC
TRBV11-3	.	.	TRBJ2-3	CASSLAGATDTQYF	TGTGCCAGCAGCTTAGCGGGAGCCACAGATACGCAGTATTTT
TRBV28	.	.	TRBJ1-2	CASSPPSYGYTF	TGTGCCAGCTCCCCTCCCTCATATGGCTACACCTTC
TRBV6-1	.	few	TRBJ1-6	CASRAEGIPLHF	TGTGCCAGCAGGGCGGAAGGAATTCCCCTCCACTTT
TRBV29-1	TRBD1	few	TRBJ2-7	CSVIPQGQGDFYEQYF	TGCAGCGTGATCCCCCAGGGACAGGGGGATTTCTACGAGCAGTACTTC
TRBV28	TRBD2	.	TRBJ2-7	CAIKPLAGAYEQYF	TGTGCCATCAAACCGCTAGCGGGGGCCTACGAGCAGTACTTC
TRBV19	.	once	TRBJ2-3	CASSSTQRTDTQYF	TGTGCCAGTAGTTCAACACAGCGGACAGATACGCAGTATTTT
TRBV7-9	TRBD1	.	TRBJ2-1	CASSNPGTGYNEQFF	TGTGCCAGCAGCAATCCCGGGACAGGCTACAATGAGCAGTTCTTC
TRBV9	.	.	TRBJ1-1	CASSVDWGVGAEAFF	TGTGCCAGCAGCGTAGATTGGGGGGTGGGCGCTGAAGCTTTCTTT
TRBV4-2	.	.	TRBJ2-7	CASSQGWEQYF	TGTGCCAGCAGCCAAGGGTGGGAGCAGTACTTC
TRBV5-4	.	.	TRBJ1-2	CASSPLPLYGYTF	TGTGCCAGCAGCCCTCTCCCCCTTTATGGCTACACCTTC
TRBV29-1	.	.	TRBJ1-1	CSVKGFGDTEAFF	TGCAGCGTAAAGGGGTTTGGGGACACTGAAGCTTTCTTT
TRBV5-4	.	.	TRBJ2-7	CASSQGTDGSYGQYF	TGTGCCAGCAGCCAAGGGACGGACGGGAGCTACGGGCAGTACTTC
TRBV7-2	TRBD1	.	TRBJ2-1	CASSSGGQGYNEQFF	TGTGCCAGCAGCTCGGGGGGACAGGGGTACAATGAGCAGTTCTTC